Below are 22 T cell receptor beta chains sequenced from a single sample in a study of blood T cell repertoires in COVID-19 (dated by TCRdb to about 2020). The library was built by means of the immunoSEQ multiplex PCR assay. Not all clones reach the TCRdb copy of this immuneACCESS table, which keeps in-frame sequences only. Checked studies attribute under half of the gap to unresolved V genes and leave the rest unexplained. Present in this sample are roughly 120,000 clones, roughly 83% of which were seen just once. The top ten constitute 2% to 2.5% of the sample. Specimen: peripheral blood. Every receptor here comes from a man aged 25-45 years with acute or convalescent COVID-19.

The genes are TRBV5-1 and TRBJ2-1, with 8 bases lining up with TRBD2. The junction had 7 bases not matched to a gene; V was cut back by 5 bases and J by 6 bases. CDR1 and CDR2 (germline): SGHRS, YFSETQ. The CDR3 has 14 amino acids. The DNA of the CDR3 is TGCGCCAGCAGTCCGGCGGGGGGAGGCAATGAGCAGTTCTTC. This codes for CASSPAGGGNEQFF.

The V and J genes are TRBV5-1 and TRBJ2-5; D not resolved. CDR3 length: 13 residues. Looked up from germline, CDR1 is SGHRS and CDR2 is YFSETQ. V lost 1 base and J lost 1, with 5 bases in between. Written as DNA, the CDR3 is TGCGCCAGCAGCTTGTCGTTCCAAGAGACCCAGTACTTC. It yields the protein CASSLSFQETQYF.

The V and J genes are TRBV4-3 and TRBJ1-3; D is ambiguous. In germline, CDR1 is LGHNA, CDR2 YSLEER. This CDR3 is 15 amino acids long. The germline V and J ends were trimmed by 1 base and 2 bases, with 9 bases remaining between them. The CDR3 reads CASSQVGGTGNTIYF. The CDR3 DNA follows: TGCGCCAGCAGCCAAGTCGGAGGTACTGGAAACACCATATATTTT.

This chain uses TRBV18 with TRBJ2-1; 8 bases fit TRBD2. Germline loops: CDR1 KGHSH, CDR2 LQKENI. J gave up 7 bases and V 2 bases, and 4 bases lay outside the gene matches. The CDR3 has 14 amino acids. The CDR3 loop is CASSPGPSGNEQFF. The CDR3 DNA reads TGTGCCAGCTCACCAGGTCCTAGCGGGAATGAGCAGTTCTTC.

The gene calls are TRBV5-1 and TRBJ1-3, with TRBD1 identical over 7 bases. CDR3 length: 17 amino acids. In germline, CDR1 is SGHRS, CDR2 YFSETQ. V was pared by 3 bases and J by 0 bases, with 9 bases of the junction left unmatched. The CDR3: CASSSSTGPSSGNTIYF. In DNA form, the CDR3 reads TGCGCCAGCAGCTCCTCGACAGGGCCGAGCTCTGGAAACACCATATATTTT.

The rearrangement uses TRBV29-1 and TRBJ1-1; D unresolved. The CDR3 runs to 13 residues. Germline lookup yields CDR1 SQVTM and CDR2 ANQGSEA. The V end was cut by 2 bases, the J end by 11 bases, with 18 bases between. For the CDR3, the DNA is TGCAGCGTTGAACTCACCGCGAGAAGAACGGCTTTCTTT. Its protein product is CSVELTARRTAFF.

CDR3 DNA: TGTGCCAGCAGCGTAGCCCAGGTGGCCACTGAAGCTTTCTTT. Its protein product is CASSVAQVATEAFF. J is TRBJ1-1 and V is TRBV9; no clear D gene. CDR1 SGDLS and CDR2 YYNGEE come from the germline V gene. V dropped 0 bases and J dropped 4 bases, with 10 bases sitting between them. The CDR3 is 14 residues long.

The rearrangement links TRBV18 to TRBJ1-2; unclear D gene. Trimming pared 4 bases from V and 8 bases from J, leaving 11 bases between. Per germline, CDR1 KGHSH and CDR2 LQKENI. This CDR3 spans 12 amino acids. The CDR3 here is CASSLPKEGYTF. The CDR3 DNA sequence: TGTGCCAGCTCACTCCCGAAAGAGGGCTACACCTTC.

Only a few counts were recorded for this clone. J is TRBJ2-5 and V is TRBV4-2; 9 positions match TRBD2. Germline loops: CDR1 LGHNA, CDR2 YNFKEQ. V was clipped by 1 base and J by 2 bases; unmatched bases: 5. The CDR3 has 16 residues. In DNA form, the CDR3 reads TGTGCCAGCAGCCAAGCGAGCGGGGGGACACAAGAGACCCAGTACTTC. Amino acid sequence: CASSQASGGTQETQYF.

V is TRBV13 and J is TRBJ1-6; TRBD1 might be the D (5 bases). V lost 2 bases to trimming and J lost 4 bases, with 15 bases between them. This CDR3 has 17 amino acids. Germline V gene lookup returns CDR1 PRHDT and CDR2 FYEKMQ (reference sequence). DNA of the CDR3: TGTGCCAGCAGCTTAATGAGGCAGGGAAGATATAATTCACCCCTCCACTTT. It yields the protein CASSLMRQGRYNSPLHF.

CDR3: CASSLDFSQPQHF. The CDR3 DNA sequence: TGTGCCAGCAGTTTAGATTTCAGTCAGCCCCAGCATTTT. The V and J genes are TRBV12-3 or TRBV12-4 and TRBJ1-5; no clear D gene. The CDR3 has 13 amino acids. V was shortened by 1 base and J by 6 bases, with 7 bases between the two germline ends.

The chain joins TRBV30 to TRBJ1-1, with a weak D call TRBD1 (6 bases). Trimming left V 5 bases short and J 0 bases short, with 7 bases between. CDR3 length: 12 residues. Germline CDR1 reads GTSNPN; CDR2 reads SVGIG (reference sequence). CDR3 nucleotide sequence: TGTGCCTGGTCAGGGGTGAACACTGAAGCTTTCTTT. Translation gives CAWSGVNTEAFF.

The CDR3 reads CASSLVQGSGYTF. The DNA for the CDR3 is TGCGCCAGCAGCTTGGTACAGGGGAGCGGCTACACCTTC. The chain couples TRBV5-1 to TRBJ1-2, with TRBD1 matching over 7 bases. CDR1 is SGHRS, CDR2 YFSETQ, per germline. The CDR3 loop spans 13 amino acids. Losses at the gene ends were 0 bases for V and 8 bases for J; bases not matched to a gene: 4.

Within the sample, this clone is medium-sized. The chain carries TRBV6-2 or TRBV6-3 and TRBJ1-2, with D possibly TRBD1 on 5 matching bases. Germline V gives CDR1 MNHEY, CDR2 SVGEGT. The V end was cut by 3 bases, the J end by 4 bases, with 18 bases between. CDR3 length: 16 residues. CDR3 sequence: CASSYFGRETAYGYTF. CDR3 DNA: TGTGCCAGCAGTTATTTCGGCAGGGAAACCGCCTATGGCTACACCTTC.

CDR3 nucleotides: TGTGCCACCATCCAATACAGAGTCGGTTCACCCCTCCACTTT. It translates to CATIQYRVGSPLHF. This rearrangement joins TRBV6-5 to TRBJ1-6; D is unclear. CDR1 and CDR2 (germline): MNHEY, SVGAGI. This CDR3 region has 14 residues. The ends were cut back, 10 bases at V and 9 bases at J, with 19 bases in the middle.

The chain couples TRBV2 to TRBJ2-3; tentative D call: TRBD2 (6 bases). This CDR3 is 16 amino acids long. V lost 7 bases, J lost 0 bases, and 17 bases lay in between. Germline V gene lookup returns CDR1 SNHLY and CDR2 FYNNEI. The chain's CDR3 is CASTEGVSGSTDTQYF. The CDR3 bases are TGTGCCAGCACCGAAGGTGTTAGCGGAAGCACAGATACGCAGTATTTT.

The chain employs TRBV6-5 and TRBJ2-5, with 7 bases that match TRBD2. V lost 6 bases to trimming and J lost 4 bases; unmatched junction nucleotides: 8. The CDR3 is 14 amino acids. The germline CDR1 and CDR2 sequences are MNHEY and SVGAGI. The CDR3 sequence: CASRPGGSLETQYF. The CDR3 DNA follows: TGTGCCAGCAGACCCGGGGGGTCCTTAGAGACCCAGTACTTC.

This clone has a handful of counts. The chain is built from TRBV6-5 and TRBJ2-7; 11 bases fit TRBD2. Germline V gene lookup returns CDR1 MNHEY and CDR2 SVGAGI. V was pared by 8 bases and J by 3 bases, with 6 bases of the junction left unmatched. The CDR3 length is 14 residues. In DNA form, the CDR3 reads TGTGCCAGCCGACTAGCGGGGCCCCTCTACGAGCAGTACGTC. It translates to CASRLAGPLYEQYV.

V usage is TRBV3-1 (or the pseudogene TRBV3-2) and J usage is TRBJ2-5; D is undetermined. The CDR3 is 13 residues long. Looked up from germline, CDR1 is LGHDT and CDR2 is YNNKEL (reference sequence). V was cut by 2 bases and J by 5 bases, with 9 bases left in between. CDR3 in amino acids: CASSQRGYETQYF. DNA for the CDR3: TGTGCCAGCAGCCAACGAGGTTATGAGACCCAGTACTTC.

The chain carries TRBV25-1 and TRBJ1-1; 10 bases match TRBD1. This CDR3 has 14 amino acids. V lost 6 bases to trimming and J lost 2 bases; unmatched junction nucleotides: 3. Germline assignment: CDR1 MGHDK and CDR2 SYGVNS. The CDR3 bases are TGTGCCAGCAGGGACAGGGGGTACAACACTGAAGCTTTCTTT. Translated, it gives CASRDRGYNTEAFF.

This chain links TRBV6-8 with TRBJ2-7; D call uncertain. Per germline, CDR1 MNHGY and CDR2 SAAAGT. This CDR3 comprises 11 residues. The V end lost 8 bases, the J end lost 4 bases, and 9 bases lay between the germline ends. The CDR3 reads CASLWRYEQYV. CDR3 coding DNA: TGTGCCAGCTTGTGGCGGTACGAGCAGTACGTC.

The chain combines TRBV18 with TRBJ2-7; 9 bases align to TRBD1. Germline values: CDR1 KGHSH, CDR2 LQKENI. CDR3 length: 13 residues. Germline trimming cut 5 bases from V and 8 bases from J; bases unmatched to any gene: 7. CDR3 region: CASSNRQGDQQYV. The CDR3 DNA follows: TGTGCCAGCTCAAACCGACAGGGGGACCAGCAGTACGTC.